The rows below give T cell receptor beta chains drawn from one sample of a study of T cells in localized non-small cell lung cancer. The data were produced by immunoSEQ multiplex PCR, yet TCRdb's version contains in-frame clones alone and is incomplete. Among 40,000 to 50,000 clones, more than 70% were seen once, and the ten largest hold roughly 2.7%. Sequenced material: peripheral blood, taken before any cancer treatment. The receptors derive from a female donor aged 60 or older with stage I squamous cell lung carcinoma. Each CDR3 is given with its conserved first and last residue. The D gene is left open where the match is weak. Clone size is given for some rows only: seen once, a few or many times, or a class if the clone is expanded.

V gene,D gene,clone size,J gene,CDR3 DNA,CDR3 protein
TRBV19,.,.,TRBJ2-7,TGTGCCAGTACCCCTGCCGGGGGCACCTACGAGCAGTACTTC,CASTPAGGTYEQYF
TRBV7-2,TRBD1,.,TRBJ2-7,TGTGCCAGCAGCCGGACAGGTCCTAGCTCCTACGAGCAGTACTTC,CASSRTGPSSYEQYF
TRBV9,TRBD1,.,TRBJ1-1,TGTGCCAGCAGCCAGACAGGGCGAGGGGACACTGAAGCTTTCTTT,CASSQTGRGDTEAFF
TRBV11-1,TRBD1,.,TRBJ2-5,TGTGCCAGCAGCCGGACACCGGGACAGGGAGGAGAGACCCAGTACTTC,CASSRTPGQGGETQYF
TRBV23-1,.,.,TRBJ2-7,TGCGCCAGCAGTCGGACAGCCAGGACCTTCTACGAGCAGTACTTC,CASSRTARTFYEQYF
TRBV9,.,.,TRBJ2-2,TGTGCCAGCAGCGTAGCTATGACCGGGGAGCTGTTTTTT,CASSVAMTGELFF
TRBV13,.,.,TRBJ2-7,TGTGCCAGCAGCCAATTCGGACTTCCCTACGAGCAGTACTTC,CASSQFGLPYEQYF
TRBV7-2,.,.,TRBJ2-1,TGTGCCAGCAGCGGGGCGTCCTACAATGAGCAGTTCTTC,CASSGASYNEQFF
TRBV7-9,TRBD2,.,TRBJ2-1,TGTGCCAGCAGCCTAACTAGCGGGAGTAGGGATGAGCAGTTCTTC,CASSLTSGSRDEQFF
TRBV4-2,.,.,TRBJ1-5,TGTGCCAGCAGCCAAGATTCGGCAGGGGATCAGCCCCAGCATTTT,CASSQDSAGDQPQHF
TRBV7-2,TRBD2,.,TRBJ2-1,TGTGCCAGCAGCTTTAGCGGGAGCTCCTACAATGAGCAGTTCTTC,CASSFSGSSYNEQFF
TRBV5-6,.,.,TRBJ2-6,TGTGCCAGCAGCCCGGACTTAATCTCTGGGGCCAACGTCCTGACTTTC,CASSPDLISGANVLTF
TRBV27,.,once,TRBJ1-2,TGTGCCAGCAGTTTAACGGGACCTGCTAACTATGGCTACACCTTC,CASSLTGPANYGYTF
TRBV11-2,.,.,TRBJ1-3,TGTGCCAGCAGCCCTCGAGGGTCCTCTGGAAACACCATATATTTT,CASSPRGSSGNTIYF
TRBV7-9,.,.,TRBJ2-6,TGTGCCAGCAGCCCCAAAAGGACCGTTTCTGGGGCCAACGTCCTGACTTTC,CASSPKRTVSGANVLTF
TRBV4-3,.,few,TRBJ1-2,TGCGCCAGCAGCCAATTCAGTGGCGGGAGCTATGGCTACACCTTC,CASSQFSGGSYGYTF
TRBV19,.,.,TRBJ1-2,TGTGCCAGTAGTTTAAGGAGGGGCGAAGGCTACACCTTC,CASSLRRGEGYTF
TRBV6-4,.,.,TRBJ2-1,TGTGCCAGCAGTGGGTCGCTCTACAATGAGCAGTTCTTC,CASSGSLYNEQFF
TRBV5-4,.,.,TRBJ2-4,TGTGCCAGCAGCTTGGCCGAGGGGGGCTTTGGCAAAAACATTCAGTACTTC,CASSLAEGGFGKNIQYF
TRBV4-1,.,.,TRBJ1-2,TGCGCCAGCAGCCAAGGGTGGGCAGCGAGCCTCTATGGCTACACCTTC,CASSQGWAASLYGYTF
TRBV19,.,.,TRBJ2-1,TGTGCCAGTAGTATAAGGGGCGGTGAGCAGTTCTTC,CASSIRGGEQFF
TRBV7-9,TRBD2,.,TRBJ2-1,TGTGCCAGCAGCCTAGGGGGGACTAGCCGCGTTCCTGAGCAGTTCTTC,CASSLGGTSRVPEQFF
TRBV6-5,.,.,TRBJ1-5,TGTGCCAGCAGCCGGTCACATGGCAATCAGCCCCAGCATTTT,CASSRSHGNQPQHF
TRBV19,.,.,TRBJ1-4,TGTGCCAGTAGTATAGGTGGGGAGGCTAATGAAAAACTGTTTTTT,CASSIGGEANEKLFF
TRBV6-5,TRBD1,.,TRBJ1-2,TGTGCCAGCAGCTTTGACAGGGGGCAAAGATCCTACACCTTC,CASSFDRGQRSYTF
TRBV30,TRBD2,.,TRBJ2-7,TGTGCCTGGACCAAACTAGCGGGAGAGAACGAGCAGTACTTC,CAWTKLAGENEQYF
TRBV20-1,.,.,TRBJ2-1,TGCAGTGTACCCTTTATTAATGAGCAGTTCTTC,CSVPFINEQFF
TRBV5-1,.,.,TRBJ1-4,TGCGCCAGCAGCCCTAGGTGGCCCTCTAATGAAAAACTGTTTTTT,CASSPRWPSNEKLFF
TRBV4-3,.,.,TRBJ1-4,TGCGCCAGCAGCCAAGACCAGGTGAATGAAAAACTGTTTTTT,CASSQDQVNEKLFF
TRBV5-8,.,few,TRBJ1-1,TGTGCCAGCAGCTTGTATGGTGGCAGGGCTTTCTTT,CASSLYGGRAFF
TRBV5-1,.,.,TRBJ2-2,TGCGCCAGCAGCTTGGCAGCCGGAGTAACCGGGGAGCTGTTTTTT,CASSLAAGVTGELFF
TRBV4-1,TRBD2,.,TRBJ2-5,TGCGCCAGCAGCCATGGGGGGCTAGCGGGAGGGTACCAAGAGACCCAGTACTTC,CASSHGGLAGGYQETQYF
TRBV28,TRBD2,.,TRBJ2-7,TGTGCCAGCAATTGGGGGGGTGCGGGGCCCGAGCAGTACTTC,CASNWGGAGPEQYF
TRBV10-3,TRBD2,.,TRBJ2-3,TGTGCCATCAGTGTCGCGGGAGGTCACGGAGATACGCAGTATTTT,CAISVAGGHGDTQYF
TRBV18,TRBD1,.,TRBJ1-4,TGTGCCAGCTCACCAGGGACAGGGGCACAACTGTTTTTT,CASSPGTGAQLFF
TRBV12-5,TRBD2,.,TRBJ2-3,TGTGCTAGTGGTTCCTCCTCGCTAGCGGGTCCTGGAGATACGCAGTATTTT,CASGSSSLAGPGDTQYF
TRBV7-2,TRBD2,.,TRBJ2-5,TGTGCCAGCAGCCCCGGGAATAGCGGGGCCCTAGGAGAGACCCAGTACTTC,CASSPGNSGALGETQYF
TRBV2,.,.,TRBJ1-5,TGTGCCAGCAGTGAGGCAGCCAGAAATCAGCCCCAGCATTTT,CASSEAARNQPQHF
TRBV5-1,.,.,TRBJ2-2,TGCGCCAGCAGCTTGGGTCACAGGGATCCGAACACCGGGGAGCTGTTTTTT,CASSLGHRDPNTGELFF
TRBV30,TRBD2,.,TRBJ2-3,TGTGCCTGGCCCGGGGGGAGCGGGGGGCAGGTTACGCAGTATTTT,CAWPGGSGGQVTQYF
TRBV7-3,.,.,TRBJ1-1,TGTGCCAGCAGTAAAATCTCTTCAGGGCCCGACTTGAACACTGAAGCTTTCTTT,CASSKISSGPDLNTEAFF
TRBV2,.,.,TRBJ1-2,TGTGCCAGCAGTGCCAGCACTAACTATGGCTACACCTTC,CASSASTNYGYTF
TRBV29-1,.,.,TRBJ2-3,TGCAGTCTGAGCGGCCTGTACACAGATACGCAGTATTTT,CSLSGLYTDTQYF
TRBV4-3,TRBD2,.,TRBJ2-1,TGCGCCAGCAGCCAAGATCGCCGGGGCGGACTAGCGGTTTATTATGAGCAGTTCTTC,CASSQDRRGGLAVYYEQFF
TRBV28,.,.,TRBJ2-3,TGTGCCAGCAGTATACCAAGCACAGATACGCAGTATTTT,CASSIPSTDTQYF
TRBV29-1,.,.,TRBJ1-2,TGCACGACGATGAGGGACTATGGCTACACCTTC,CTTMRDYGYTF
TRBV11-2,.,few,TRBJ1-1,TGTGCCAGCAGCTCACCCTTAATAAGCACTGAAGCTTTCTTT,CASSSPLISTEAFF
TRBV5-1,.,.,TRBJ2-5,TGCGCCAGCAGCTCGGGTGGTGTTAGACAAGAGACCCAGTACTTC,CASSSGGVRQETQYF
TRBV6-5,TRBD2,.,TRBJ2-3,TGTGCCAGCAGATTTAATAGCGGGACAGATACGCAGTATTTT,CASRFNSGTDTQYF
TRBV14,.,once,TRBJ2-7,TGTGCCAGCAGTTTCCGGACGGGATACGAGCAGTACTTC,CASSFRTGYEQYF
TRBV7-2,.,.,TRBJ2-4,TGTGCCAGCAGCTCAGCCGTAGCCAAAAACATTCAGTACTTC,CASSSAVAKNIQYF
TRBV18,.,.,TRBJ1-5,TGTGCCAGCTCACCAACGGGAGCTCAAGGGTGGAGCAATCAGCCCCAGCATTTT,CASSPTGAQGWSNQPQHF
TRBV5-1,TRBD2,.,TRBJ2-2,TGCGCCAGCAGCTTGGGGACTAGCGGGAGAAACACCGGGGAGCTGTTTTTT,CASSLGTSGRNTGELFF
TRBV5-1,.,.,TRBJ2-5,TGCGCCAGCAGCTTGGGGCCGTCGGAGACCCAGTACTTC,CASSLGPSETQYF